This TCR beta chain is from a study of CD8+ T cells in alopecia areata. Notes on the study in general: Patients displayed less clarity in TCR sharing than mice, a finding possibly related to HLA. Normal skin's resident alphabeta T cells are sequenced alongside lesional scalp T cells. Scalp lesions, especially in alopecia totalis/universalis, had higher clonality than normal scalp.

CD4+ and CD8+ T cells were sorted from PBMCs. Sequencing templates came from extracted RNA that was reverse transcribed into cDNA. Some clones are missing from TCRdb's copy, which holds only in-frame ones; the method was immunoSEQ multiplex PCR. This sample has about 150,000 clones, with more than 55% found just once. This clone turned up a few times. The antigen remains undetermined. The clonotype originates from a human donor in good health. Sequenced input: CD8+ T cells sorted from blood.

Written as DNA, the CDR3 is TGTGCCAGCAGCCCGCACCGGGGTCAAGATACGCAGTATTTT. Translation: CASSPHRGQDTQYF. This chain links TRBV7-8 with TRBJ2-3, with D maybe TRBD2 (5 bases). The CDR3 contains 14 residues. The germline gives CDR1 SGHVS, CDR2 FQNEAQ. V lost 5 bases and J lost 5, with 14 bases in between. Full variable domain (remainder filled in from reference TRBV7-8 and TRBJ2-3): GAGVSQSPRYKVAKRGQDVALRCDPISGHVSLFWYQQALGQGPEFLTYFQNEAQLDKSGLPSDRFFAERPEGSVSTLKIQRTQQEDSAVYLCASSPHRGQDTQYFGPGTRLTVL.